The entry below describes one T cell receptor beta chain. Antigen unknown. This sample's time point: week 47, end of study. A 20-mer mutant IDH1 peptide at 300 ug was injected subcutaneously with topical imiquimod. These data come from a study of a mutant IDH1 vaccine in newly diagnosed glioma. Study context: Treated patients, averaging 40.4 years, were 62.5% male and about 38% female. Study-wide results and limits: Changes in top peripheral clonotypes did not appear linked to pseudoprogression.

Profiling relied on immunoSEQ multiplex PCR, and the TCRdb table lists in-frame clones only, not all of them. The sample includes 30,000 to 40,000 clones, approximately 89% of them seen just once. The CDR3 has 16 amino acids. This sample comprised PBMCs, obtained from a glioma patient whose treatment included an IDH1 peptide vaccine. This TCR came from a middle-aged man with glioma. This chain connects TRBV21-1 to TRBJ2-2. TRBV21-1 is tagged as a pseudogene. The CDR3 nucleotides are TGTGCCAGCAGCCCCCTTTATGCCCACAACACCGGGGAGCTGTTTTTT. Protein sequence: CASSPLYAHNTGELFF.